This is a list of T cell receptor beta chains from one sample in a study of graft-versus-host responses after intestinal transplantation. The antigens for these receptors are not known. Some clones are missing from TCRdb's copy, which holds only in-frame ones; the method was immunoSEQ multiplex PCR. The data hold some 87,000 clones, with 80% to 95% observed a single time. Specimen: unstimulated CD4+ T cells sorted from spleen or lymph node cells, collected before intestinal transplant. The origin of the receptors is a human donor who received an intestinal transplant. Each CDR3 is given with its conserved first and last residue.

CDR3: CASSRIGGGLNEQFF; V: TRBV14; J: TRBJ2-1
CDR3: CASTRSNNEQFF; V: TRBV6-1; J: TRBJ2-1
CDR3: CSVEQSGRTTDTQYF; V: TRBV29-1; J: TRBJ2-3
CDR3: CASSYTGGSYNSPLHF; V: TRBV6-5; J: TRBJ1-6
CDR3: CASSYGTVWENTEAFF; V: TRBV6-5; J: TRBJ1-1
CDR3: CASSLVQSYEQYF; V: TRBV5-4; J: TRBJ2-7
CDR3: CASSLPPRGNEQFF; V: TRBV5-1; J: TRBJ2-1
CDR3: CASSDRLSSSEQYF; V: TRBV7-8; J: TRBJ2-7
CDR3: CASSPRGRGTGELFF; V: TRBV2; J: TRBJ2-2
CDR3: CASSPGQDFSYEQYF; V: TRBV18; J: TRBJ2-7
CDR3: CASSDALGGGGSSYEQYF; V: TRBV6-1; J: TRBJ2-7
CDR3: CASSLDRFNEKLFF; V: TRBV27; J: TRBJ1-4
CDR3: CASSGGMNTEAFF; V: TRBV10-1; J: TRBJ1-1
CDR3: CASSSVPLEAFF; V: TRBV6-6; J: TRBJ1-1
CDR3: CASRGSNYGYTF; V: TRBV6-4; J: TRBJ1-2
CDR3: CASSGQQGGLPGYTF; V: TRBV9; J: TRBJ1-2
CDR3: CSARKNTEAFF; V: TRBV20-1; J: TRBJ1-1
CDR3: CATLTSGYTYEQYF; V: TRBV28; J: TRBJ2-7
CDR3: CATRTSGGLGSYNEQFF; V: TRBV15; J: TRBJ2-1
CDR3: CASSVGDRRTGDTGELFF; V: TRBV9; J: TRBJ2-2
CDR3: CASSFEYQETQYF; V: TRBV13; J: TRBJ2-5
CDR3: CAWTKGRWNTEAFF; V: TRBV30; J: TRBJ1-1
CDR3: CASSVVPGQSTDTQYF; V: TRBV9; J: TRBJ2-3
CDR3: CASSLDRGSPLHF; V: TRBV5-1; J: TRBJ1-6
CDR3: CASSEILGGYTF; V: TRBV28; J: TRBJ1-2
CDR3: CSDRSNYGYTF; V: TRBV20-1; J: TRBJ1-2
CDR3: CASMDGPSYEQYF; V: TRBV28; J: TRBJ2-7